This T cell receptor beta chain was sequenced in a study of TIL therapy for anti-PD-1-resistant metastatic lung cancer. Study summary: Patients had a median age of 54 years (range roughly 38-85). A few tumors were EGFR-mutant and two were ALK-rearranged. General study findings and limits: Treatment-naive, never-smoker and oncogene-addicted patients were overrepresented in this highly selected cohort.

In this sample, this clone turned up a few times. Its target is unknown. The CDR3 is made up of 16 amino acids. V dropped 6 bases and J dropped 10 bases, with 27 bases sitting between them. Per germline, CDR1 SGHDN and CDR2 FVKESK. The libraries were made with immunoSEQ v3. Some clones are missing from TCRdb's copy, which holds only in-frame ones; the method was immunoSEQ multiplex PCR. The data hold more than 90,000 clones, with about two thirds observed a single time. Time point in this sample: pre-treatment sample, taken before nivolumab and TIL therapy. Pleural nodules or supraclavicular lymph nodes made up most of the excised metastases sampled. Tumors were harvested before any PD-1/PD-L1 blockade.

The TCR comes from a person between 30 and 80 years old with non-small cell lung cancer. Sequencing was performed on tumor tissue, taken at baseline. The gene calls are TRBV14 and TRBJ1-1, with a tentative D call TRBD1 (6 bases). This CDR3 is CASSRRDTFPLLGAFF. CDR3 nucleotide sequence: TGTGCCAGCAGTCGCCGGGACACCTTCCCCCTGTTAGGAGCTTTCTTT. Looking up the rest from reference TRBV14 and TRBJ1-1 gives the full variable domain: EAGVTQFPSHSVIEKGQTVTLRCDPISGHDNLYWYRRVMGKEIKFLLHFVKESKQDESGMPNNRFLAERTGGTYSTLKVQPAELEDSGVYFCASSRRDTFPLLGAFFGQGTRLTVV.